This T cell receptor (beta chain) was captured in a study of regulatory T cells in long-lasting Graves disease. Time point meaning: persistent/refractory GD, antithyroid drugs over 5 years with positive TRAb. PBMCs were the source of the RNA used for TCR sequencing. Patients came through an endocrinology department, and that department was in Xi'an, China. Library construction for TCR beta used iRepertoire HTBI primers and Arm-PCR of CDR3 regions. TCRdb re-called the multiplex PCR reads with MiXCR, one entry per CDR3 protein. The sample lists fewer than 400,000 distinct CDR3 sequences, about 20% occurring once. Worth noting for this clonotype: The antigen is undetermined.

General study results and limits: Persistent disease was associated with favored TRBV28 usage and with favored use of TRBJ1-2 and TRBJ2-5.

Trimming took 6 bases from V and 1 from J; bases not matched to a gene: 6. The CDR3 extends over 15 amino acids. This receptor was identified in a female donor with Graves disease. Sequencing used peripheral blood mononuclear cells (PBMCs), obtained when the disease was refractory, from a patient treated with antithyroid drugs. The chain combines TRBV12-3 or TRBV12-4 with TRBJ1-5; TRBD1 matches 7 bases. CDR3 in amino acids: CASRARGASNQPQHF. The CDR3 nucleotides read TGTGCCAGCAGGGCCAGGGGGGCCAGCAATCAGCCCCAGCATTTT.